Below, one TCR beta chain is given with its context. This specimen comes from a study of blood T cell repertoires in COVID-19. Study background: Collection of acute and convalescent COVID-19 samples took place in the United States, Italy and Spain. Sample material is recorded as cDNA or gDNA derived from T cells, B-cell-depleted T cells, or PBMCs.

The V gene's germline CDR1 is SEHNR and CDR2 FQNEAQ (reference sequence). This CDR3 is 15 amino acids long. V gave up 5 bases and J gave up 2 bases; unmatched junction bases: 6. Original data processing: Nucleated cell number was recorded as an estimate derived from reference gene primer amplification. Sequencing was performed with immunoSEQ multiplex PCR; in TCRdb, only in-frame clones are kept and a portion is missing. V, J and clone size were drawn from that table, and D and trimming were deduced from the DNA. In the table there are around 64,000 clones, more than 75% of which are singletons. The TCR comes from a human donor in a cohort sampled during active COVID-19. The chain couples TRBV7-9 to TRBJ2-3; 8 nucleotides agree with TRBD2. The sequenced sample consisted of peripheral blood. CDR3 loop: CASSPTSGLTDTQYF. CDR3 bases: TGTGCCAGCAGCCCTACTAGCGGACTCACAGATACGCAGTATTTT.